The next 3 T cell receptor beta chains were all read from a single sample in a study of blood T cell repertoires in COVID-19. Assay used: immunoSEQ multiplex PCR; TCRdb lists only in-frame clones, some missing. This table has about 89,000 clones, around 80% appearing once. Sequencing was performed on peripheral blood. Every receptor here comes from a human donor in a cohort sampled during active COVID-19.

This clone has a single count. This chain links TRBV23-1 with TRBJ1-2; 9 positions match TRBD1. TRBV23-1 is an ORF; its function is uncertain. V gave up 3 bases and J gave up 4 bases; unmatched junction bases: 6. CDR3 length: 15 amino acids. CDR3 sequence reads: CASSHTGGESYGYTF. Written as DNA, the CDR3 is TGCGCCAGCAGTCATACAGGGGGCGAATCCTATGGCTACACCTTC.

This clone was counted only a few times. The chain is built from TRBV19 and TRBJ2-3; 14 nucleotides match TRBD2. J was trimmed by 3 bases and V by 6 bases; bases with no gene match: 8. Looked up from germline, CDR1 is LNHDA and CDR2 is SQIVND (reference sequence). The CDR3 totals 17 residues. CDR3 loop: CASRTSGRALVTDTQYF. The CDR3, as DNA: TGTGCCAGTAGGACTAGCGGGAGGGCGTTGGTAACAGATACGCAGTATTTT.

This clone was recorded at least ten times. The chain couples TRBV27 to TRBJ2-1, with D perhaps matching TRBD2 (6 bases). The CDR3 totals 15 residues. Germline V gene lookup returns CDR1 MNHEY and CDR2 SMNVEV (reference sequence). Trimming removed 4 bases at V and 8 bases at J, with 18 bases between. The CDR3: CASSYTSSQMYEQFF. The CDR3 DNA reads TGTGCCAGCAGTTATACTAGCAGCCAAATGTATGAGCAGTTCTTC.